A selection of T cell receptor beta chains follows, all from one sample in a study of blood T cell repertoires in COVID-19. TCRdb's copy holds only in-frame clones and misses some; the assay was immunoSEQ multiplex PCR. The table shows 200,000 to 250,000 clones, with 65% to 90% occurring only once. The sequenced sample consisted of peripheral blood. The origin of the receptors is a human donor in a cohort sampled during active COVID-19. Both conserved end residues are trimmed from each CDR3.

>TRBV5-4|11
ASSFWGENIQY
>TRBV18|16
ASSPPTSLGLSYNEQF
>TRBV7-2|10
ATSMDRTEAF
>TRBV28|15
ASSPGTSGSSYNEQF
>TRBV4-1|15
ASSHEKTGALKEKLF
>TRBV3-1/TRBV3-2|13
ASSQWDRVAGELF
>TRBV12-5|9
ASGTGDEQY
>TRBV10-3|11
AISETGLEKLF
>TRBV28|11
ASSGTGDTEAF
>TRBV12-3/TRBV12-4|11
ASSLALWGQLF
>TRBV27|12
ASSSSGSADTQY
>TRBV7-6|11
ASSFGLFYEQY
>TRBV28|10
ASHRTYNEQF
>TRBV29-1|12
SVEKGAVNTEAF
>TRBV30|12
AWSVGAGGYEQY
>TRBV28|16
ASSPSPGLGTLYNEQF
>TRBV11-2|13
ASSLVRGGGETQY
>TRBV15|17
ATSTSLASGRGGTGELF
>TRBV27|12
ASRRQASSYEQY
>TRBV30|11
AWTGTTAYEQY
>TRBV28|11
ASRLTGGNEAF
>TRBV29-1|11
SAAGLAGYEQY
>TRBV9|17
ASSVSPGLAGGPTETQY
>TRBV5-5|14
ASSQGLAENQETQY
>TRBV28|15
ASSLNSGDRGSRKLF
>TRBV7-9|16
ASSLGTGLGGSNQPQH
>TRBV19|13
ASRTTGLTGNTIY
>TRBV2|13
ASSLQGLNTGELF
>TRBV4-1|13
ASSHGWSTNEKLF
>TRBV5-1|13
ASSLTGGLDETQY
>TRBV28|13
ASSSADRDNYGYT
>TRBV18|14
ASSSWTSDSTDTQY
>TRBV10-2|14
ASSPDRAATNEKLF
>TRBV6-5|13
ASSWGGAPPETQY
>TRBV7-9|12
ASSSDRLKETQY
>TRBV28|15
ASGGTEGDYNNQPQH
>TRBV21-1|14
ASSKELGQADTEAF
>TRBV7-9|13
ASSAHAGRTDTQY
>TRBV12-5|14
ASGLVLRPSSYEQY
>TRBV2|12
ASSEREGPNEQF
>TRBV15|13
ATSNSGRVVDEQF